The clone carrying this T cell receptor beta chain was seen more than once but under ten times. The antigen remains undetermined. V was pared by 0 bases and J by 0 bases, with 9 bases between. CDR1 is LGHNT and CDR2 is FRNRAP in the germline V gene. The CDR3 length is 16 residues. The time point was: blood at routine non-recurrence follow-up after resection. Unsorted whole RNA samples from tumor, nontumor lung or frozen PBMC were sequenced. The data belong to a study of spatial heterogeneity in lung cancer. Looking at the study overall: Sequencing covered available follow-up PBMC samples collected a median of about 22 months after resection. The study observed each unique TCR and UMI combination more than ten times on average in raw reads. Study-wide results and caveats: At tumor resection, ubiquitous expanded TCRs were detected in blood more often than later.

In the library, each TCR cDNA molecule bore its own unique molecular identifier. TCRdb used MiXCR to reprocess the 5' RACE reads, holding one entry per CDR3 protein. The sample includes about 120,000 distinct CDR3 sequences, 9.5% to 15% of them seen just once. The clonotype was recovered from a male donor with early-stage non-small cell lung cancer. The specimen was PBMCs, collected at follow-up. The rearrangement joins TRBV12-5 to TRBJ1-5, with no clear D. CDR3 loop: CASGLVLGYSNQPQHF. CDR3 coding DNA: TGTGCTAGTGGTTTGGTCTTGGGTTATAGCAATCAGCCCCAGCATTTT.